These 19 T cell receptor beta chains originate from one sample sequenced in a study of early T cells in non-severe SARS-CoV-2 infection. TCRdb used MiXCR to reprocess the 5' RACE reads, holding one entry per CDR3 protein. Seen here are tens of thousands of distinct CDR3 sequences, 13% observed once, and the top ten hold 10% to 13%. The sequenced sample was whole blood. These receptors were collected from an adult who was a healthcare worker with PCR-confirmed SARS-CoV-2 infection or an uninfected control (not recorded which).

This chain joins TRBV11-3 and TRBJ2-2; no clear D gene. The germline V gene encodes CDR1 SGHNT and CDR2 YENEEA. Trimming shortened V by 1 base and J by 5 bases, and 5 bases separated the two germline ends. The CDR3 spans 13 residues. CDR3 sequence (DNA): TGTGCCAGCAGCTTAGGGAGAACCGGGGAGCTGTTTTTT. Its translation is CASSLGRTGELFF.

This clonotype was counted many times. At one boundary the junction diverges from the germline segment, which might be a read error. V usage is TRBV18 and J usage is TRBJ1-1; D is uncertain. CDR1 is KGHSH, CDR2 LQKENI, per germline. This CDR3 region has 15 residues. The CDR3 DNA sequence: TGTGCCAGCTCACGGTCCCTGGGTCAGAACACTGAAGTTTTCTTT. This translates into CASSRSLGQNTEVFF.

This clonotype was detected ten times or more. The chain couples TRBV29-1 to TRBJ1-1; D is unresolved. The CDR3 consists of 12 residues. The V end lost 1 base, the J end lost 10 bases, and 13 bases lay between the germline ends. Germline-derived CDR1 and CDR2 are SQVTM and ANQGSEA. CDR3 sequence reads: CSVEGPNGVAFF. The CDR3 DNA follows: TGCAGCGTTGAAGGTCCGAATGGGGTAGCTTTCTTT.

This chain's CDR3 is CSVGGGREQYF. CDR3 in DNA: TGCAGCGTTGGGGGGGGTCGCGAGCAGTACTTC. The rearrangement uses TRBV29-1 and TRBJ2-7, with TRBD2 identical over 7 bases. The CDR3 runs 11 residues. V lost 4 bases to trimming and J lost 6 bases; unmatched junction nucleotides: 3. Germline V gene sequence: CDR1 SQVTM, CDR2 ANQGSEA.

As to this clonotype: Possible read error: a much larger clone is one base away. The chain employs TRBV9 and TRBJ2-3; maybe TRBD2 (6 bases). Per the germline V gene, CDR1 is SGDLS and CDR2 is YYNGEE. The CDR3 is 17 residues long. V lost 0 bases to trimming and J lost 0 bases, with 14 bases between them. CDR3 protein: CASSVGISGYSTDTQYF. The CDR3 bases are TGTGCCAGCAGCGTAGGGATTAGCGGATATAGCACAGATACGCAGTATTTT.

This sequence joins TRBV25-1 and TRBJ2-7; unclear D gene. Germline V gene sequence: CDR1 MGHDK, CDR2 SYGVNS. CDR3 length equals 14 residues. V gave up 3 bases and J gave up 1 base, with 10 bases separating them. CDR3 DNA sequence: TGTGCCAGCAGTGATAAGTCAGGTTCCTACGAGCAGTACTTC. Amino acid sequence: CASSDKSGSYEQYF.

The sample holds many counts of this clonotype. The chain employs TRBV5-4 and TRBJ2-1; 9 bases are a match to TRBD1. CDR1 is SGHNT, CDR2 YYREEE, per germline (reference sequence). The ends lost 4 bases at V and 6 bases at J; junction bases unmatched: 5. This CDR3 spans 14 amino acids. Here the CDR3 reads CASSVKTGGNEQFF. The CDR3, as DNA: TGTGCCAGCAGCGTAAAGACAGGGGGCAATGAGCAGTTCTTC.

The V gene is TRBV20-1, the J gene TRBJ1-1, with 8 bases fitting TRBD1. Trimming removed 5 bases from V and 1 base from J; junction bases left unmatched: 6. The germline V gene encodes CDR1 DFQATT and CDR2 SNEGSKA (reference sequence). CDR3 length equals 14 residues. CDR3 nucleotides: TGCAGTGCTTCTCGACAGGGGTCGAACACTGAAGCTTTCTTT. Protein sequence: CSASRQGSNTEAFF.

Ten or more counts support this clonotype. V and J are TRBV9 and TRBJ2-1, with D possibly matching TRBD2 (6 bases). This CDR3 contains 18 residues. Germline values: CDR1 SGDLS, CDR2 YYNGEE. The V gene lost 2 bases and the J gene lost 1 base, with 19 bases spanning the gap. The CDR3 sequence is CASSVSGLSSRSYNEQFF. CDR3 nucleotides: TGTGCCAGCAGCGTCAGCGGACTATCCTCCAGATCCTACAATGAGCAGTTCTTC.

This sequence joins TRBV7-8 and TRBJ2-1, with 7 bases matching TRBD1. Germline V gene sequence: CDR1 SGHVS, CDR2 FQNEAQ. V lost 4 bases, J lost 8 bases, and 8 bases stayed unmatched. The CDR3 sequence is 14 residues long. The CDR3 nucleotides read TGTGCCAGCAGCTCCTTAAGACAGGGCGATGAGCAGTTCTTC. Its translation is CASSSLRQGDEQFF.

This clonotype was counted ten times or more. The chain joins TRBV18 to TRBJ1-2, with TRBD1 identical over 7 bases. V gave up 5 bases and J gave up 10 bases; unmatched junction bases: 7. The CDR3 spans 12 residues. Per the germline V gene, CDR1 is KGHSH and CDR2 is LQKENI. The CDR3 DNA sequence: TGTGCCAGCTCATCCTCAGACAGGGCCTACACCTTC. Its translation: CASSSSDRAYTF.

This clonotype showed up many times. DNA of the CDR3: TGTGCCAGCGAGGACAGGTTCTCCTCTGGGGCCAACGTCCTGACTTTC. Its protein product is CASEDRFSSGANVLTF. J is TRBJ2-6 and V is TRBV2; TRBD1 agrees at 7 bases. Germline CDR1 and CDR2: SNHLY and FYNNEI. J lost 0 bases, V lost 8 bases, and 7 bases had no gene match. This CDR3 contains 16 residues. The full variable domain, rest sourced from reference TRBV2 and TRBJ2-6, is EPEVTQTPSHQVTQMGQEVILRCVPISNHLYFYWYRQILGQKVEFLVSFYNNEISEKSEIFDDQFSVERPDGSNFTLKIRSTKLEDSAMYFCASEDRFSSGANVLTFGAGSRLTVL.

This clonotype showed up many times. Written as DNA, the CDR3 is TGTGCCAGCAGTCCCATCGCAGGGGACTATGGCTACACCTTC. Translating gives CASSPIAGDYGYTF. The chain couples TRBV7-7 to TRBJ1-2, with TRBD1 as a possible D gene (6 bases). The CDR3 loop spans 14 amino acids. CDR1 and CDR2 from the germline V gene are SSHAT and FNYEAQ (reference sequence). The V and J ends lost 6 bases and 3 bases respectively, with 14 bases between them.

This clonotype came up many times. The genes are TRBV7-2 and TRBJ1-2; 8 bases agree with TRBD1. From germline, CDR1 is SGHTA and CDR2 FQGNSA. Losses at the gene ends were 5 bases for V and 4 bases for J; bases not matched to a gene: 3. The CDR3 extends over 13 amino acids. Written as DNA, the CDR3 is TGTGCCAGCAGCCAGGACAGGGCCTATGGCTACACCTTC. It specifies CASSQDRAYGYTF.

This clonotype showed up many times. This chain uses TRBV7-6 with TRBJ2-7, with 10 bases identical to TRBD2. The V segment lost 3 bases and the J segment 2 bases; nucleotides outside the gene matches: 1. The germline V gene encodes CDR1 SGHVS and CDR2 FNYEAQ. The CDR3 is made up of 14 amino acids. The CDR3 DNA reads TGTGCCAGCAGCTTCGGGACTAGCGCCTACGAGCAGTACTTC. The encoded protein is CASSFGTSAYEQYF.

This clonotype was counted at least ten times. The V gene is TRBV15, the J gene TRBJ1-1; possibly TRBD1 for D (6 bases). Germline assignment: CDR1 LNHNV and CDR2 YYDKDF (reference sequence). The V end lost 3 bases, the J end lost 0 bases, and 14 bases lay between the germline ends. This CDR3 contains 16 residues. In DNA form, the CDR3 reads TGTGCCACCAGCAGGGTCCCGGACAGCTTGAACACTGAAGCTTTCTTT. As protein: CATSRVPDSLNTEAFF.

On this clonotype itself: Since the CDR3 does not end with the conserved phenylalanine or tryptophan, this likely comes from a read error. It is unclear where the CDR3 begins or ends on the DNA, so no DNA is shown, and the CDR3 is as TCRdb lists it. The CDR3 sequence: CASSATGAKI. The gene calls are TRBV6-4 and TRBJ1-4; the DNA was not compared with TRBD1, the D call given in the table. Germline-derived CDR1 and CDR2 are MRHNA and SNTAGT. The CDR3 has 10 amino acids, counting both end residues.

At least ten counts were recorded for this clonotype. V is TRBV7-9 and J is TRBJ1-2, with D perhaps matching TRBD1 (5 bases). CDR3 size: 13 residues. V lost 0 bases and J 10 bases, leaving 12 bases between the germline ends. Germline V lookup: CDR1 SEHNR, CDR2 FQNEAQ (reference sequence). The CDR3 is CASSLAGPSDYTF. In nucleotides, the CDR3 is TGTGCCAGCAGCTTAGCGGGACCCTCCGACTACACCTTC.

This clonotype has ten or more counts. The chain joins TRBV2 to TRBJ2-7; 8 bases fit TRBD1. Germline V gene sequence: CDR1 SNHLY, CDR2 FYNNEI. The CDR3 contains 12 residues. Trimming removed 6 bases from V and 6 bases from J; junction bases left unmatched: 4. The CDR3 loop is CASRYTGGEQYF. The DNA for the CDR3 is TGTGCCAGCAGATACACAGGGGGCGAGCAGTACTTC.